A single sample gave rise to the 17 T cell receptor beta chains below, sequenced in a study of cytomegalovirus exposure and HLA in healthy donors. PCR was performed using 60 Vbeta and 13 Jbeta primers. Using immunoSEQ multiplex PCR, the repertoire was profiled, and TCRdb retains in-frame clones only, with some absent. The sample has about 130,000 clones; roughly 82% are singletons. Specimen: PBMCs. Every receptor here comes from a boy between 10 and 17 years old in good health and CMV-seronegative.

This clone was detected a few times. The chain is built from TRBV5-1 and TRBJ2-1; 16 nucleotides line up with TRBD2. Per the germline V gene, CDR1 is SGHRS and CDR2 is YFSETQ. Losses at the gene ends were 4 bases for V and 8 bases for J; bases not matched to a gene: 6. CDR3 size: 16 residues. CDR3 sequence (DNA): TGCGCCAGCAGCCCCGGGACTAGCGGGAGGGCCCATGAGCAGTTCTTC. Protein: CASSPGTSGRAHEQFF.

The rearrangement joins TRBV5-1 to TRBJ2-3; D is possibly TRBD2 (6 bases). The CDR3 loop spans 16 amino acids. Trimming shortened V by 0 bases and J by 1 base, and 12 bases separated the two germline ends. Germline V gene lookup returns CDR1 SGHRS and CDR2 YFSETQ. The CDR3 DNA reads TGCGCCAGCAGCTTGGGTAGCGGTCCTGGCACAGATACGCAGTATTTT. Its translation: CASSLGSGPGTDTQYF.

This sequence joins TRBV9 and TRBJ1-3; perhaps TRBD1 as D (6 bases). The CDR3 is 16 residues long. V lost 3 bases and J 3 bases, leaving 16 bases between the germline ends. CDR1 and CDR2 from the germline V gene are SGDLS and YYNGEE. CDR3: CASSARGGVGGNTIYF. CDR3 bases: TGTGCCAGCAGCGCCCGAGGGGGTGTCGGTGGAAACACCATATATTTT.

The chain is built from TRBV2 and TRBJ2-1, with a weak D call TRBD2 (6 bases). Trimming stripped 3 bases from V and 7 bases from J, with 13 bases between. This CDR3 has 14 residues. Per the germline V gene, CDR1 is SNHLY and CDR2 is FYNNEI. The CDR3 sequence is CASSEWVSGNEQFF. CDR3 coding DNA: TGTGCCAGCAGTGAGTGGGTTAGCGGTAATGAGCAGTTCTTC.

With respect to this clone: This sample also contains other DNA sequences that code for the same CDR3. The rearrangement links TRBV5-6 to TRBJ1-3; D might be TRBD1 (6 bases). CDR1 and CDR2 (germline): SGHDT, YYEEEE. Trimming cost V 4 bases and J 0 bases, with 20 bases left between them. The CDR3 length is 18 residues. The CDR3 DNA is TGTGCCAGCAGCCCTGGGACACTCGCCAGACCCTCTGGAAACACCATATATTTT. This gives the protein CASSPGTLARPSGNTIYF.

This clone was observed a single time. The gene calls are TRBV13 and TRBJ2-7; 7 bases are a match to TRBD2. V lost 5 bases and J lost 3; bases outside the gene matches: 4. The germline V gene encodes CDR1 PRHDT and CDR2 FYEKMQ (reference sequence). This CDR3 is 13 amino acids long. The CDR3 reads CASSLREGYEQYF. For the CDR3, the DNA is TGTGCCAGCAGCCTCAGGGAGGGCTACGAGCAGTACTTC.

J is TRBJ1-5 and V is TRBV7-2, with D unresolved. Germline V gives CDR1 SGHTA, CDR2 FQGNSA. This CDR3 contains 13 residues. The V gene lost 1 base and the J gene lost 9 bases, with 10 bases spanning the gap. This CDR3 is CASSLVDSWPQHF. The DNA of the CDR3 is TGTGCCAGCAGCTTAGTAGACTCTTGGCCCCAGCATTTT.

CDR3 protein: CASSSRLAGVDTQYF. As DNA, the CDR3 is TGTGCCAGCAGCTCCCGACTAGCGGGAGTAGATACGCAGTATTTT. V and J are TRBV4-2 and TRBJ2-3, with 12 bases lining up with TRBD2. Germline-derived CDR1 and CDR2 are LGHNA and YNFKEQ. V shed 5 bases and J 5 bases; nucleotides not matched to a gene: 5. The CDR3 length is 15 residues.

The chain employs TRBV9 and TRBJ2-1, with TRBD2 matching over 13 bases. This CDR3 is built from 15 residues. CDR1 is SGDLS and CDR2 is YYNGEE in the germline V gene. V lost 4 bases, J lost 9 bases, and 7 bases stayed unmatched. CDR3 sequence reads: CASSPRTSGRGEQFF. The CDR3 coding sequence is TGTGCCAGCAGCCCCCGGACTAGCGGGAGAGGTGAGCAGTTCTTC.

V is TRBV5-4 and J is TRBJ2-5; tentatively, D is TRBD2 (7 bases). CDR3 length: 18 residues. Germline V gene sequence: CDR1 SGHNT, CDR2 YYREEE (reference sequence). With 0 bases removed from V and 5 bases from J, the gap between germline ends came to 23 bases. Written as DNA, the CDR3 is TGTGCCAGCAGCTTGGGTCTCTGGGTTTCGGGGGGCGAGGAGACCCAGTACTTC. It encodes CASSLGLWVSGGEETQYF.

This clone came up once. The chain joins TRBV7-8 to TRBJ2-4, with D tentatively TRBD2 (6 bases). The CDR3 consists of 16 residues. V was clipped by 3 bases and J by 9 bases, with 21 bases between them. Germline CDR1 is SGHVS and CDR2 is FQNEAQ. CDR3 in DNA: TGTGCCAGCAGCTTGATAGCGGTCACCCCTGAGGGCATTCAGTACTTC. This gives the protein CASSLIAVTPEGIQYF.

The V gene is TRBV7-2, the J gene TRBJ2-5; TRBD2 matches at 7 bases. The ends lost 5 bases at V and 9 bases at J; junction bases unmatched: 12. The CDR3 spans 14 residues. The V gene's germline CDR1 is SGHTA and CDR2 FQGNSA. CDR3 nucleotide sequence: TGTGCCAGCAGCCAAGAGGCGGCCGCGGGGGCCCAGTACTTC. As protein: CASSQEAAAGAQYF.

The chain has TRBV4-2 and TRBJ2-5; TRBD2 agrees at 9 bases. CDR1 is LGHNA and CDR2 is YNFKEQ in the germline V gene. Trimming cost V 0 bases and J 2 bases; bases outside gene matches: 7. The CDR3 has 17 residues. The CDR3 coding sequence is TGTGCCAGCAGCCAAGATGCGACTAGCGGATTACAAGAGACCCAGTACTTC. This sequence encodes CASSQDATSGLQETQYF.

The rearrangement joins TRBV9 to TRBJ1-2; D possibly corresponds to TRBD1 (5 bases). Trimming took 7 bases from V and 6 from J, leaving 19 bases between them. The germline V gene encodes CDR1 SGDLS and CDR2 YYNGEE. The CDR3 runs to 14 residues. Written as DNA, the CDR3 is TGTGCCAGCGGATCTCTTCAGGGTCGTCATGGCTACACCTTC. Its translation: CASGSLQGRHGYTF.

J is TRBJ1-4 and V is TRBV2; no clear D gene. CDR1 and CDR2 (germline): SNHLY, FYNNEI. The V gene lost 7 bases and the J gene lost 3 bases, with 12 bases spanning the gap. This CDR3 has 14 residues. The CDR3 spells CASTDFGANEKLFF. The CDR3 DNA reads TGTGCCAGCACTGACTTCGGGGCTAATGAAAAACTGTTTTTT.

The chain is built from TRBV4-1 and TRBJ1-5; D possibly corresponds to TRBD1 (6 bases). The CDR3 contains 13 residues. The germline gives CDR1 MGHRA, CDR2 YSYEKL. The ends were cut back, 3 bases at V and 6 bases at J, with 9 bases in the middle. The chain's CDR3 is CASSQGHFQPQHF. The CDR3 DNA reads TGCGCCAGCAGCCAGGGACACTTTCAGCCCCAGCATTTT.

The chain carries TRBV25-1 and TRBJ2-2; no clear D. Trimming removed 3 bases from V and 1 base from J, with 3 bases in between. This CDR3 has 13 amino acids. Germline loops: CDR1 MGHDK, CDR2 SYGVNS. Here the CDR3 DNA reads TGTGCCAGCAGTGATCTGAACACCGGGGAGCTGTTTTTT. This codes for CASSDLNTGELFF.